This T cell receptor (beta chain) was found in a study of blood T cell repertoires in COVID-19. This table comes from immunoSEQ multiplex PCR, and its TCRdb copy is limited to in-frame clones, with some not included. The repertoire holds about 230,000 clones, with roughly 86% as singletons. The CDR3 has 16 amino acids. Germline V lookup: CDR1 SGHRS, CDR2 YFSETQ. Losses at the gene ends were 1 base for V and 5 bases for J; bases not matched to a gene: 8. This sequence joins TRBV5-1 and TRBJ2-2, with 7 nucleotides matching TRBD1. The TCR sequence derives from a woman aged 25 to 45 with acute COVID-19. Sequenced sample: PBMCs or T cells enriched from blood (not recorded which). The CDR3 DNA follows: TGCGCCAGCAGCTTGCGAGGGGACAGAACGACCGGGGAGCTGTTTTTT. This encodes CASSLRGDRTTGELFF. The full variable domain, in which reference TRBV5-1 and TRBJ2-2 provide the parts outside the CDR3, is KAGVTQTPRYLIKTRGQQVTLSCSPISGHRSVSWYQQTPGQGLQFLFEYFSETQRNKGNFPGRFSGRQFSNSRSEMNVSTLELGDSALYLCASSLRGDRTTGELFFGEGSRLTVL.